Here is one T cell receptor beta chain with its context. This may be a read error, as it is one base from a much larger clone. This sample was taken from a study of T cell repertoires in cytomegalovirus infection. Germline V gene data show CDR1 as SGHVS and CDR2 as FQNEAQ. CDR3 length: 15 residues. One entry per CDR3 protein results from TCRdb running MiXCR on the reads. The repertoire has 400,000 to 550,000 distinct CDR3 sequences, about 11% of them found once; the top ten carry roughly 10%. The source material was PBMCs. The chain recombines TRBV7-8 with TRBJ1-5, with D possibly being TRBD1 (6 bases). The receptor's source is a human donor in good health (CMV status not recorded). Some clones in this sample may be carry-over from other donors' samples. DNA of the CDR3: TGTGCCAGCAGCCCCCAGGGGCGCCGCAATCAGTCCCAGCATTTT. Protein: CASSPQGRRNQSQHF. The entire variable domain, with the rest obtained from reference TRBV7-8 and TRBJ1-5, is as follows: GAGVSQSPRYKVAKRGQDVALRCDPISGHVSLFWYQQALGQGPEFLTYFQNEAQLDKSGLPSDRFFAERPEGSVSTLKIQRTQQEDSAVYLCASSPQGRRNQSQHFGDGTRLSIL.